This T cell receptor beta chain comes out of a study of blood T cells in healthy people across ages. Across the study: Template switching retrieved approximately one barcoded beta molecule for each two T cells. Findings and limits, study-wide: Naive CD4+ cells and diversity were both higher in long-lived donors than in aged donors. A strong correlation was found between TCR beta diversity and the percentage of naive T cells.

Note on this clonotype: Antigen: not known.

V lost 3 bases to trimming and J lost 5 bases; unmatched junction nucleotides: 9. The CDR3 length is 18 residues. Germline V gene lookup returns CDR1 KGHDR and CDR2 SFDVKD. A second PCR of roughly 7 to 11 cycles used a sample-barcoded 5' primer and a J-beta primer mix. Every cDNA molecule carried a tag from a template-switch adaptor bearing 12 random nucleotides. TCRdb re-called the 5' RACE reads through MiXCR, storing one row per CDR3 protein. This table has 800,000 or so distinct CDR3 sequences, 35% to 50% appearing once. The sequence was obtained from a man older than 75 in good health. The chain is built from TRBV24-1 and TRBJ2-2; 12 positions agree with TRBD1. The sequenced sample consisted of blood. DNA of the CDR3: TGTGCCACCAGTGATATCGGGACAGGGGGCAGGAGGACCGGGGAGCTGTTTTTT. Amino acids: CATSDIGTGGRRTGELFF.